This passage covers 32 T cell receptor beta chains from one sample sequenced in a study of patients and donors after allogeneic stem cell transplantation. Each CDR3 protein is one row after TCRdb ran MiXCR on the RT-PCR reads. The sample consists of under 170,000 distinct CDR3 sequences, about two fifths of them appearing once. Sequenced sample: blood, either unsorted or a sorted T cell fraction (not recorded which). These receptors all come from a human donor who was either an allogeneic HSCT recipient or a stem cell or donor lymphocyte infusion donor (not recorded which). It is not recorded whose cells these are; they may come from a transplant donor.

This clonotype came up a few times. This rearrangement joins TRBV15 to TRBJ1-6; D not resolved. The CDR3 runs 14 residues. Trimming pared 0 bases from V and 14 bases from J, leaving 14 bases between. Per the germline V gene, CDR1 is LNHNV and CDR2 is YYDKDF (reference sequence). CDR3 sequence: CATSRDEGVRALHF. In DNA, the CDR3 is TGTGCCACCAGCAGAGATGAGGGCGTTCGGGCCCTCCACTTT.

This clonotype was detected only a few times. The chain combines TRBV28 with TRBJ2-1; D is undetermined. Germline CDR1 is MDHEN and CDR2 is SYDVKM. CDR3 size: 15 residues. The V end lost 4 bases, the J end lost 2 bases, and 12 bases lay between the germline ends. The chain's CDR3 is CASSSLARPYNEQFF. The CDR3 DNA reads TGTGCCAGCAGTTCTCTTGCCAGGCCCTACAATGAGCAGTTCTTC.

The CDR3 DNA follows: TGTGCCAGCAGCATCAGCGGGGGGATGTCGGATGAGCAGTTCTTC. It codes for CASSISGGMSDEQFF. The chain recombines TRBV9 with TRBJ2-1; TRBD2 agrees at 9 bases. Germline lookup yields CDR1 SGDLS and CDR2 YYNGEE. The CDR3 is 15 amino acids. V gave up 4 bases and J gave up 8 bases; unmatched junction bases: 10. Filled out from reference TRBV9 and TRBJ2-1, the complete variable domain reads DSGVTQTPKHLITATGQRVTLRCSPRSGDLSVYWYQQSLDQGLQFLIQYYNGEERAKGNILERFSAQQFPDLHSELNLSSLELGDSALYFCASSISGGMSDEQFFGPGTRLTVL.

The V and J genes are TRBV5-5 and TRBJ1-5, with D unresolved. This CDR3 contains 15 residues. CDR1 is SGHKS, CDR2 YYEKEE, per germline (reference sequence). V was trimmed by 7 bases and J by 2 bases, leaving 16 bases between them. The CDR3 sequence is CASAHGVAGNQPQHF. The CDR3 bases are TGTGCCAGCGCACACGGGGTAGCCGGCAATCAGCCCCAGCATTTT.

CDR3 in amino acids: CASSQGFETGFGYTF. In DNA, the CDR3 is TGTGCCAGCAGCCAAGGATTCGAGACAGGGTTTGGCTACACCTTC. The chain has TRBV3-1 and TRBJ1-2, with TRBD1 matching 7 bases. Germline V CDR1 and CDR2: LGHDT, YNNKEL (reference sequence). This CDR3 is built from 15 residues. The V gene end was trimmed by 1 base and the J gene end by 7 bases; junction bases not matched to a gene: 9.

The CDR3 region has the DNA TGTGCCAGTAGTCCCCGGGACCGGGAACCTGATGAAAAACTGTTTTTT. Its translation is CASSPRDREPDEKLFF. The chain employs TRBV19 and TRBJ1-4, with a weak D call TRBD1 (5 bases). V lost 5 bases and J 6 bases, leaving 19 bases between the germline ends. This CDR3 contains 16 residues. In germline, CDR1 is LNHDA, CDR2 SQIVND (reference sequence).

This clonotype was picked up a small number of times. This sequence joins TRBV6-1 and TRBJ1-4, with 8 bases aligning to TRBD1. J was trimmed by 8 bases and V by 2 bases; bases with no gene match: 7. CDR1 MNHNS and CDR2 SASEGT come from the germline V gene. The CDR3 has 15 residues. CDR3 region: CASSETGQGFEKLFF. The CDR3, as DNA: TGTGCCAGCAGTGAAACCGGACAGGGCTTCGAAAAACTGTTTTTT.

J is TRBJ1-3 and V is TRBV6-6; D call uncertain. CDR3 length: 12 residues. Germline CDR1 MNHNY, CDR2 SVGAGI (reference sequence). V gave up 2 bases and J gave up 4 bases, with 3 bases separating them. The CDR3 spells CASSYEGNTIYF. The CDR3 DNA follows: TGTGCCAGCAGTTACGAAGGAAACACCATATATTTT.

At least ten counts were recorded for this clonotype. CDR3 region: CAISDLSRSYGYTF. The CDR3 coding sequence is TGTGCCATCAGTGATCTTTCGCGCAGCTATGGCTACACCTTC. V gene TRBV10-3 combines with J gene TRBJ1-2; D gene ambiguous. Germline V gene lookup returns CDR1 ENHRY and CDR2 SYGVKD. V lost 3 bases, J lost 4 bases, and 12 bases lay in between. This CDR3 comprises 14 residues.

The chain has TRBV29-1 and TRBJ1-2; the D gene is possibly TRBD1 (5 bases). Germline CDR1 reads SQVTM; CDR2 reads ANQGSEA. CDR3 length: 14 residues. The V gene lost 1 base and the J gene lost 7 bases, with 16 bases spanning the gap. CDR3 sequence (DNA): TGCAGCGTTGAAGGCCCGGGCGCCGGGGGTGGCTACACCTTC. This sequence encodes CSVEGPGAGGGYTF.

This chain links TRBV29-1 with TRBJ2-7; tentative D call: TRBD1 (6 bases). V was clipped by 4 bases and J by 2 bases, with 12 bases between them. The length of the CDR3 is 13 residues. Germline CDR1 and CDR2: SQVTM and ANQGSEA. The CDR3 region is CSVGTEKPYEQYV. The CDR3 region has the DNA TGCAGCGTTGGGACAGAAAAACCCTACGAGCAGTACGTC.

This clonotype was observed a few times. The chain carries TRBV9 and TRBJ1-5; D is uncertain. The CDR3 has 17 residues. Deletions cut 0 bases from V and 0 bases from J, with 13 bases between. From germline, CDR1 is SGDLS and CDR2 YYNGEE. This CDR3 is CASSVEAGPYSNQPQHF. In nucleotides, the CDR3 is TGTGCCAGCAGCGTAGAGGCCGGCCCATATAGCAATCAGCCCCAGCATTTT.

This chain connects TRBV7-9 to TRBJ1-2; D not certain. V shed 5 bases and J shed 6 bases, with 16 bases lying between them. Germline-derived CDR1 and CDR2 are SEHNR and FQNEAQ (reference sequence). The CDR3 has 14 amino acids. CDR3 residues: CASSAARRVDGYTF. Written as DNA, the CDR3 is TGTGCCAGCAGCGCCGCCCGTAGGGTGGATGGCTACACCTTC. The full variable domain, in which reference TRBV7-9 and TRBJ1-2 provide the parts outside the CDR3, is DTGVSQNPRHKITKRGQNVTFRCDPISEHNRLYWYRQTLGQGPEFLTYFQNEAQLEKSRLLSDRFSAERPKGSFSTLEIQRTEQGDSAMYLCASSAARRVDGYTFGSGTRLTVV.

The genes are TRBV12-3 or TRBV12-4 and TRBJ1-1; 11 nucleotides align to TRBD1. CDR3 size: 14 residues. After removal of 8 bases from V and 2 bases from J, the junction contained 4 bases not matched to a gene. The chain's CDR3 is CASGQGAPNTEAFF. The CDR3 DNA is TGTGCCAGCGGACAGGGGGCCCCTAACACTGAAGCTTTCTTT.

By share, this clonotype counts as medium-sized. The chain carries TRBV20-1 and TRBJ2-7, with 7 positions matching TRBD1. Trimming took 3 bases from V and 0 from J; bases not matched to a gene: 5. The CDR3 covers 14 residues. Germline loops: CDR1 DFQATT, CDR2 SNEGSKA (reference sequence). The CDR3 protein is CSASSGQFSYEQYV. Here the CDR3 DNA reads TGCAGTGCTAGCTCGGGACAGTTCTCCTACGAGCAGTACGTC.

This clonotype was detected a few times. The rearrangement joins TRBV29-1 to TRBJ1-2; D may be TRBD1 (6 bases). The germline V gene encodes CDR1 SQVTM and CDR2 ANQGSEA. Trimming pared 1 base from V and 2 bases from J, leaving 17 bases between. The CDR3 sequence is 16 residues long. The CDR3 region has the DNA TGCAGCGTTGAAGGGCCCCAAAAGGGGGGGAACTATGGCTACACCTTC. It codes for CSVEGPQKGGNYGYTF.

The chain is built from TRBV12-3 or TRBV12-4 and TRBJ1-1; TRBD1 agrees at 11 bases. The CDR3 runs to 15 residues. The J segment lost 3 bases and the V segment lost 5 bases, leaving 5 bases of the junction unmatched. The CDR3 DNA reads TGTGCCAGCAGTGCCTGGGACAGGGGGGACACTGAAGCTTTCTTT. It codes for CASSAWDRGDTEAFF.

In its sample, this clonotype was seen many times. The chain joins TRBV3-1 to TRBJ1-5; TRBD1 agrees at 7 bases. Trimming removed 5 bases from V and 9 bases from J; junction bases left unmatched: 4. The CDR3 runs 12 residues. Germline values: CDR1 LGHDT, CDR2 YNNKEL (reference sequence). CDR3 nucleotides: TGTGCCAGCAGCGACCACAGGGGGCCCCAGCATTTT. As protein: CASSDHRGPQHF.

In its sample, this clonotype was seen a few times. V and J are TRBV12-3 or TRBV12-4 and TRBJ1-2; no reliable D call. V dropped 5 bases and J dropped 0 bases, with 4 bases sitting between them. The CDR3 has 12 residues. The CDR3 region is CASSTANYGYTF. The CDR3 DNA reads as TGTGCCAGCAGTACAGCTAACTATGGCTACACCTTC.

The rearrangement uses TRBV20-1 and TRBJ1-5; weak D call: TRBD1 (5 bases). This CDR3 is built from 14 residues. V shed 6 bases and J shed 2 bases, with 14 bases lying between them. Per germline, CDR1 DFQATT and CDR2 SNEGSKA (reference sequence). The CDR3 coding sequence is TGCAGTGCCGCGGGGCGGCCCGGCAATCAGCCCCAGCATTTT. Amino acids: CSAAGRPGNQPQHF.

This chain uses TRBV5-1 with TRBJ1-2; the match to TRBD1 covers 10 bases. CDR1 is SGHRS, CDR2 YFSETQ, per germline. The CDR3 has 16 residues. The J segment lost 5 bases and the V segment lost 1 base, leaving 8 bases of the junction unmatched. The CDR3 bases are TGCGCCAGCAGCTTGCCTGACAGGGGGCGCGATTATGGCTACACCTTC. Translation gives CASSLPDRGRDYGYTF. Using reference TRBV5-1 and TRBJ1-2 for the parts outside the CDR3, the full variable domain is KAGVTQTPRYLIKTRGQQVTLSCSPISGHRSVSWYQQTPGQGLQFLFEYFSETQRNKGNFPGRFSGRQFSNSRSEMNVSTLELGDSALYLCASSLPDRGRDYGYTFGSGTRLTVV.

This clonotype was observed a few times. J is TRBJ2-2 and V is TRBV12-3 or TRBV12-4, with 8 bases that match TRBD2. V gave up 3 bases and J gave up 1 base; unmatched junction bases: 4. The CDR3 totals 16 residues. The CDR3 DNA reads as TGTGCCAGCAGTTTCGTAGCGGGAAGGAACACCGGGGAGCTGTTTTTT. It specifies CASSFVAGRNTGELFF.

This clonotype was detected a few times. V is TRBV6-1 and J is TRBJ1-2; D is uncertain. Trimming pared 6 bases from V and 8 bases from J, leaving 13 bases between. The germline CDR1 and CDR2 sequences are MNHNS and SASEGT. CDR3 length equals 12 residues. The CDR3 DNA sequence: TGTGCCAGCAGCTACGCCTCAGGCGGCTACACCTTC. Translated, it gives CASSYASGGYTF.

The chain has TRBV4-3 and TRBJ2-5; D gene ambiguous. Trimming removed 1 base from V and 4 bases from J, with 13 bases in between. This CDR3 is built from 15 residues. Germline CDR1 reads LGHNA; CDR2 reads YSLEER. CDR3 coding DNA: TGCGCCAGCAGCCAAGCCGGCCCCACGGGAGAGACCCAGTACTTC. Encoded protein: CASSQAGPTGETQYF.

The rearrangement uses TRBV28 and TRBJ2-7; D remains unclear. Trimming removed 8 bases at V and 2 bases at J, with 10 bases between. CDR1 is MDHEN, CDR2 SYDVKM, per germline. CDR3 length equals 12 residues. DNA of the CDR3: TGTGCCAGCGGCGACTCTACCTACGAGCAGTACTTC. This encodes CASGDSTYEQYF.

CDR3 sequence (DNA): TGCGCCAGCAGCTTAACCCAGTACTTC. Protein: CASSLTQYF. The chain joins TRBV5-1 to TRBJ2-5; no clear D gene. Germline V gene lookup returns CDR1 SGHRS and CDR2 YFSETQ. V shed 2 bases and J shed 8 bases, with 1 base lying between them. The CDR3 sequence is 9 residues long.

This clonotype has a handful of counts. This rearrangement joins TRBV12-3 or TRBV12-4 to TRBJ1-2, with 8 bases that match TRBD1. This CDR3 contains 16 residues. J gave up 1 base and V 5 bases, and 9 bases lay outside the gene matches. As DNA, the CDR3 is TGTGCCAGCAGTCCAACTGGACAGGGCGGTAACTATGGCTACACCTTC. It translates to CASSPTGQGGNYGYTF.

This chain links TRBV3-1 with TRBJ1-2; D not certain. CDR1 and CDR2 (germline): LGHDT, YNNKEL (reference sequence). V was cut by 4 bases and J by 4 bases, with 7 bases left in between. This CDR3 is built from 12 residues. The CDR3 region is CASSRQSYGYTF. CDR3 coding DNA: TGTGCCAGCAGCCGGCAGAGCTATGGCTACACCTTC.

The genes are TRBV12-3 or TRBV12-4 and TRBJ1-2; no clear D. Trimming stripped 3 bases from V and 0 bases from J, with 17 bases between. This CDR3 comprises 17 residues. The CDR3 DNA sequence: TGTGCCAGCAGTTTTGATACTGCGGGAACCGCTAACTATGGCTACACCTTC. Residues: CASSFDTAGTANYGYTF.

The chain links TRBV12-3 or TRBV12-4 to TRBJ1-5, with 11 bases fitting TRBD1. Trimming at V came to 4 bases and at J to 3 bases, leaving 5 bases not matched to a gene. This CDR3 has 16 residues. DNA for the CDR3: TGTGCCAGCAGTTCCGGGACAGGGGGTTTCAATCAGCCCCAGCATTTT. It codes for CASSSGTGGFNQPQHF.

The table lists this clonotype with a few counts. The chain is built from TRBV27 and TRBJ1-2; 10 bases are shared with TRBD1. Germline CDR1 is MNHEY and CDR2 is SMNVEV (reference sequence). The CDR3 spans 15 residues. J was trimmed by 3 bases and V by 5 bases; bases with no gene match: 6. This chain's CDR3 is CASSTTGGAHYGYTF. The CDR3 DNA is TGTGCCAGCAGTACGACAGGGGGCGCCCACTATGGCTACACCTTC.

The chain has TRBV5-5 and TRBJ2-4; unclear D gene. The CDR3 length is 18 residues. CDR1 and CDR2 (germline): SGHKS, YYEKEE (reference sequence). Trimming pared 0 bases from V and 0 bases from J, leaving 16 bases between. CDR3 loop: CASSLGQVSILAKNIQYF. The CDR3, as DNA: TGTGCCAGCAGCTTGGGCCAGGTTTCTATTCTAGCCAAAAACATTCAGTACTTC. The whole variable domain, remainder taken from reference TRBV5-5 and TRBJ2-4, is DAGVTQSPTHLIKTRGQQVTLRCSPISGHKSVSWYQQVLGQGPQFIFQYYEKEERGRGNFPDRFSARQFPNYSSELNVNALLLGDSALYLCASSLGQVSILAKNIQYFGAGTRLSVL.